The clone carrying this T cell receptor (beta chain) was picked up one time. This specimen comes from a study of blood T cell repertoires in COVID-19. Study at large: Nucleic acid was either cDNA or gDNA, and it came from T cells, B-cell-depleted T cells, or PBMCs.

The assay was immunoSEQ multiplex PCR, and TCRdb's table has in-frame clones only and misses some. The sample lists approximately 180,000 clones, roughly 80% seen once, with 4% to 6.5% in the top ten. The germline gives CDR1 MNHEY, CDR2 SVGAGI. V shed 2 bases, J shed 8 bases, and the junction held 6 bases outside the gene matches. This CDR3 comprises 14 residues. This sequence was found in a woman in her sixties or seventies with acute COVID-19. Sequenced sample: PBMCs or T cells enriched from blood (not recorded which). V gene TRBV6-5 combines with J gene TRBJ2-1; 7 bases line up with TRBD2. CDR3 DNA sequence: TGTGCCAGCAGTTACCAGCGGGGAGGGTATGAGCAGTTCTTC. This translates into CASSYQRGGYEQFF.